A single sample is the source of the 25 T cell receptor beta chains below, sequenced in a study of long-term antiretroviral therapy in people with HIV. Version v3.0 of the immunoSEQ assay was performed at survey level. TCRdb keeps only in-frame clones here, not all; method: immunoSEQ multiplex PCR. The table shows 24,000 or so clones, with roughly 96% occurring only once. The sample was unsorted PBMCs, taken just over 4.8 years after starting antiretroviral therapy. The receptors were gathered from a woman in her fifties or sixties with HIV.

CDR3 sequence: CASSYRLDEQYF. CDR3 nucleotide sequence: TGTGCCAGCTCGTACAGGCTGGACGAGCAGTACTTC. This chain links TRBV28 with TRBJ2-7; maybe TRBD1 (5 bases). The CDR3 length is 12 residues. Deletions cut 8 bases from V and 5 bases from J, with 13 bases between. The germline V gene has CDR1 MDHEN and CDR2 SYDVKM.

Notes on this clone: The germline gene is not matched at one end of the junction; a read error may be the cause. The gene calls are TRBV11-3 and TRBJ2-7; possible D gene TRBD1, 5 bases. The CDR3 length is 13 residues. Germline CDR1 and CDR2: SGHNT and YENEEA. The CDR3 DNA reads TGTGCCAGCAGCCAGGGCCTCCCCTATGAGCAGTACTTC. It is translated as CASSQGLPYEQYF.

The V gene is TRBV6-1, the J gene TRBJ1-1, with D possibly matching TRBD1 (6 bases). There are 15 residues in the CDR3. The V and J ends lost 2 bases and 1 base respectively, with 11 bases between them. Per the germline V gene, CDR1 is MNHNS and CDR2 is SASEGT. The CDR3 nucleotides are TGTGCCAGCAGTGAACCACAGGGAAGGAACACTGAAGCTTTCTTT. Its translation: CASSEPQGRNTEAFF.

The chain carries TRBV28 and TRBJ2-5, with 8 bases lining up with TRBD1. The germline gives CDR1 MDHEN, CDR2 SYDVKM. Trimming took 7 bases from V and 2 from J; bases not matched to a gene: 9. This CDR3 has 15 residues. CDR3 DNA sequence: TGTGCCAGCAACCCAACAGGGGGGTTACAAGAGACCCAGTACTTC. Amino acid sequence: CASNPTGGLQETQYF.

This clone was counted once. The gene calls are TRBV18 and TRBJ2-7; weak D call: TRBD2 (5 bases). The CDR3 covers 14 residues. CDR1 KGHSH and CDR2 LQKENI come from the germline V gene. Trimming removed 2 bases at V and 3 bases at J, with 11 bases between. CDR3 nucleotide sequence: TGTGCCAGCTCACCAGGGTTTGCGGGCTACGAGCAGTACTTC. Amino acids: CASSPGFAGYEQYF.

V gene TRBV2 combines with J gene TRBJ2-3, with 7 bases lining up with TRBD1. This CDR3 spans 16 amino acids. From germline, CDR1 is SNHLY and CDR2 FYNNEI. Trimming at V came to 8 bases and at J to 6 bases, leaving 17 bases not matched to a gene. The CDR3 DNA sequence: TGTGCCAGCGCCGGGACAGACCTCTCTTACTCCGATACGCAGTATTTT. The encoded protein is CASAGTDLSYSDTQYF.

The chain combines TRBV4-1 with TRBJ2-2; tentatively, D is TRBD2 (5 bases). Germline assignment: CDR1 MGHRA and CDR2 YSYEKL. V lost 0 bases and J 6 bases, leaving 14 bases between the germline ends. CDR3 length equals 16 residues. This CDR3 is CASSQDHKGEAGELFF. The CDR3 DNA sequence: TGCGCCAGCAGCCAAGATCATAAGGGAGAGGCCGGGGAGCTGTTTTTT.

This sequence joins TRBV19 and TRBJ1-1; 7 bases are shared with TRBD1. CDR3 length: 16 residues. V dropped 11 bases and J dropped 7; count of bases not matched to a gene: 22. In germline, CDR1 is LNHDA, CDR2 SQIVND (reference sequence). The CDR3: CAVRSGLTGALGEAFF. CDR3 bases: TGTGCCGTAAGGTCGGGCTTAACAGGGGCCCTAGGTGAAGCTTTCTTT.

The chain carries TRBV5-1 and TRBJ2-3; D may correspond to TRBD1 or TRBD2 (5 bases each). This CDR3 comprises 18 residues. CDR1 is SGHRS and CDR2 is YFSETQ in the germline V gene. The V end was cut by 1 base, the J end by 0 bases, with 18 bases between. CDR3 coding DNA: TGCGCCAGCAGCTTGACCTGGACTGGGGGACCTAGCACAGATACGCAGTATTTT. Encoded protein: CASSLTWTGGPSTDTQYF.

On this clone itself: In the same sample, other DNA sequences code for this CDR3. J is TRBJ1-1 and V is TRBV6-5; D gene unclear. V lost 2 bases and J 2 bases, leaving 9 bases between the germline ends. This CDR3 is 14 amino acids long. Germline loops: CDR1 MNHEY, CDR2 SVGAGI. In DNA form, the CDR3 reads TGTGCCAGCAGTTACGGACGCCTTAACACTGAAGCTTTCTTT. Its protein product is CASSYGRLNTEAFF.

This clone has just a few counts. This CDR3 reads CASGQRGEQYF. CDR3 sequence (DNA): TGCGCCAGCGGCCAGAGGGGTGAGCAGTACTTC. V usage is TRBV5-1 and J usage is TRBJ2-7; the D call may be TRBD1 or TRBD2 (5 bases each). The CDR3 runs 11 residues. The V gene's germline CDR1 is SGHRS and CDR2 YFSETQ. Between the trimmed V and J ends, which lost 7 bases and 7 bases, there was a span of 12 bases. Variable domain in full (rest from reference TRBV5-1 and TRBJ2-7): KAGVTQTPRYLIKTRGQQVTLSCSPISGHRSVSWYQQTPGQGLQFLFEYFSETQRNKGNFPGRFSGRQFSNSRSEMNVSTLELGDSALYLCASGQRGEQYFGPGTRLTVT.

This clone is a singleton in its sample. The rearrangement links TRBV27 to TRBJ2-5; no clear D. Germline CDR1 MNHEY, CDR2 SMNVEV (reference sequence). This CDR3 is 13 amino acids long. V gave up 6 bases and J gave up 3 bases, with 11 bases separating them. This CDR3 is CASRTWLEETQYF. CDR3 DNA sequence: TGTGCCAGCAGGACTTGGTTAGAAGAGACCCAGTACTTC.

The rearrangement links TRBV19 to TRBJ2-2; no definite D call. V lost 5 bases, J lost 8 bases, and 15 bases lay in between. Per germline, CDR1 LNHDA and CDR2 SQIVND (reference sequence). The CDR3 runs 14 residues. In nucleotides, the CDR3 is TGTGCCAGTAGTCTGCTGCGAGAAACTGGGGAGCTGTTTTTT. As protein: CASSLLRETGELFF.

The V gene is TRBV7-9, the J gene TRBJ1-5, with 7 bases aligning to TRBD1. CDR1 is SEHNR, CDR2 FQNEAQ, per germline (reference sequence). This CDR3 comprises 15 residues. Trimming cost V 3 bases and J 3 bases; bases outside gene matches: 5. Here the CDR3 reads CASSFMGQNNQPQHF. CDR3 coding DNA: TGTGCCAGCAGCTTTATGGGACAGAACAATCAGCCCCAGCATTTT. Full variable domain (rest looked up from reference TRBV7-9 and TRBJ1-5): DTGVSQNPRHKITKRGQNVTFRCDPISEHNRLYWYRQTLGQGPEFLTYFQNEAQLEKSRLLSDRFSAERPKGSFSTLEIQRTEQGDSAMYLCASSFMGQNNQPQHFGDGTRLSIL.

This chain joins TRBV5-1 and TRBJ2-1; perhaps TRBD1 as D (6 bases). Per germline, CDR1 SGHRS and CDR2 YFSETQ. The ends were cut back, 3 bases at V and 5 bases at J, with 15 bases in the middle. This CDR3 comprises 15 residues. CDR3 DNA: TGCGCCAGCAGCTCCGACAGGCTAGGAGACAATGAGCAGTTCTTC. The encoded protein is CASSSDRLGDNEQFF.

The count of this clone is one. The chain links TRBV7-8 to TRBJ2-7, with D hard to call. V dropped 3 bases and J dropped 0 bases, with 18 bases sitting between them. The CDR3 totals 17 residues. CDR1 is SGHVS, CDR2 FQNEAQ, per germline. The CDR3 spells CASSLNGLASPSYEQYF. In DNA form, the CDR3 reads TGTGCCAGCAGCTTGAATGGGTTAGCCAGCCCCTCCTACGAGCAGTACTTC.

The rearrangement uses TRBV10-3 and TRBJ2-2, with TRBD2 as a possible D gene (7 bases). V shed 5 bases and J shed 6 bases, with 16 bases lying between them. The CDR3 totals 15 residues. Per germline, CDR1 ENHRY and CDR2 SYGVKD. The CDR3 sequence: CAISTTGGLPGELFF. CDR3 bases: TGTGCCATCAGTACTACCGGGGGGCTCCCCGGGGAGCTGTTTTTT.

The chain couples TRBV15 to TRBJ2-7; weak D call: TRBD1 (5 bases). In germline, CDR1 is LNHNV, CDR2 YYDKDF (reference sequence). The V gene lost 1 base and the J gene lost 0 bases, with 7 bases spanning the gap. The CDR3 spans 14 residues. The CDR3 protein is CATSRGDSSYEQYF. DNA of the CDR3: TGTGCCACCAGCAGAGGAGACAGCTCCTACGAGCAGTACTTC.

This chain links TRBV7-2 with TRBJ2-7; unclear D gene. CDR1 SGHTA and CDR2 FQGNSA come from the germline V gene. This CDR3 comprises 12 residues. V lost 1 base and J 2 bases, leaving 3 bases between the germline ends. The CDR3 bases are TGTGCCAGCAGCTTAGATGCCTACGAGCAGTACTTC. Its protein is CASSLDAYEQYF.

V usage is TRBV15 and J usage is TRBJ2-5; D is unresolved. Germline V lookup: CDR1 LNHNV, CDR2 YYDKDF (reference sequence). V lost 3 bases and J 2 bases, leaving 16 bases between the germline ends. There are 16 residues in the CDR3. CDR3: CATSREHLAQQETQYF. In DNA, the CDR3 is TGTGCCACCAGCAGGGAACATTTGGCCCAACAAGAGACCCAGTACTTC.

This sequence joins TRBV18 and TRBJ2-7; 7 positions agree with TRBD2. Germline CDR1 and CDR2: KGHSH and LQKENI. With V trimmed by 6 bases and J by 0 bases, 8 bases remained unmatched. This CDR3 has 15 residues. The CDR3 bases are TGTGCCAGCTCCCATAGCGGGCTAAGCTCCTACGAGCAGTACTTC. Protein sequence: CASSHSGLSSYEQYF.

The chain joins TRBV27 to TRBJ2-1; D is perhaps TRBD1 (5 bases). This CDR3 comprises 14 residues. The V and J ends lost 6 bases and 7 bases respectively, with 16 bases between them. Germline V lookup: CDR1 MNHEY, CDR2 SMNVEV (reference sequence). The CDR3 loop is CASRDTGAWNEQFF. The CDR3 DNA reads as TGTGCCAGCAGGGACACTGGAGCCTGGAATGAGCAGTTCTTC.

Written as DNA, the CDR3 is TGTGCCAGCAGCGGGACAGGGAATGAAAAACTGTTTTTT. This gives the protein CASSGTGNEKLFF. The rearrangement links TRBV7-9 to TRBJ1-4, with 9 bases fitting TRBD1. The ends lost 5 bases at V and 5 bases at J; junction bases unmatched: 0. The CDR3 is 13 amino acids. Looked up from germline, CDR1 is SEHNR and CDR2 is FQNEAQ (reference sequence).

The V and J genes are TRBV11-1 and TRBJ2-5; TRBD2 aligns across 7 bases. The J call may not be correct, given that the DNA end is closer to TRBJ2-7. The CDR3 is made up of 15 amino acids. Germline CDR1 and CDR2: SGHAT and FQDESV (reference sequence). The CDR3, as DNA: TGTGCCAGCAGCTTACCTTCTAGCGGTTCCTACGAGCAGTACTTC. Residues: CASSLPSSGSYEQYF.

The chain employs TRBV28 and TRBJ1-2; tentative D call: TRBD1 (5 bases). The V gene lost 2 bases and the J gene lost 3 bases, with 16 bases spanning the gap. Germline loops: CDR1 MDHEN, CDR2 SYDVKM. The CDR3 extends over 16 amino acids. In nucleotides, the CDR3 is TGTGCCAGCAGTTTAAGGGTGGGGCAGGGACACTATGGCTACACCTTC. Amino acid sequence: CASSLRVGQGHYGYTF.